Listed below are T cell receptor beta chains from one sample, sequenced in a study of somatic mutations in cytotoxic T cells in rheumatoid arthritis. The method was immunoSEQ multiplex PCR; TCRdb's version includes in-frame clones alone and lacks a portion of them. The sample yields 20,000 or so clones, approximately 82% seen once. The sample consisted of CD8+ T cells sorted from blood. Receptors originate from a young man with rheumatoid arthritis. The CDR3 runs from the conserved cysteine through the conserved F or W. Each record gives: D gene, V gene, CDR3 protein. D genes are given only for firm matches.

D gene: .; V gene: TRBV29-1; CDR3 protein: CSVEDRTAMGYGYTF
D gene: TRBD1; V gene: TRBV7-3; CDR3 protein: CASSQGTASTDTQYF
D gene: TRBD2; V gene: TRBV4-2; CDR3 protein: CASSAFSGVGTDTQYF
D gene: TRBD1; V gene: TRBV4-1; CDR3 protein: CASSQVHRGGDGYTF
D gene: .; V gene: TRBV28; CDR3 protein: CASSQETSTDTQYF
D gene: .; V gene: TRBV6-5; CDR3 protein: CASSPLGDGYTF
D gene: .; V gene: TRBV2; CDR3 protein: CAIFISGQPLKGEQFF
D gene: TRBD1; V gene: TRBV6-5; CDR3 protein: CASGWTGGNYGYTF
D gene: .; V gene: TRBV30; CDR3 protein: CALTPGGGTEAFF
D gene: .; V gene: TRBV28; CDR3 protein: CASSSSRSQETQYF
D gene: .; V gene: TRBV27; CDR3 protein: CASSLRDINEQFF
D gene: .; V gene: TRBV6-5; CDR3 protein: CATSTENTGELFF
D gene: TRBD1; V gene: TRBV4-2; CDR3 protein: CASSQARQGGQYEQYF
D gene: .; V gene: TRBV6-1; CDR3 protein: CASREGVSSYEQYF
D gene: .; V gene: TRBV27; CDR3 protein: CASSPLVGRVVYEQYF
D gene: TRBD2; V gene: TRBV5-4; CDR3 protein: CASSLGVAGGAGELFF
D gene: .; V gene: TRBV5-6; CDR3 protein: CASSLIPGASSGANVLTF
D gene: .; V gene: TRBV9; CDR3 protein: CASSPTFEGHYLEQYF
D gene: .; V gene: TRBV27; CDR3 protein: CASSLAGTETYEQYF
D gene: TRBD2; V gene: TRBV9; CDR3 protein: CASSVEGGGAADTQYF
D gene: .; V gene: TRBV2; CDR3 protein: CASEGSGNTIYF
D gene: .; V gene: TRBV7-6; CDR3 protein: CASSLLGSSYGYTF
D gene: .; V gene: TRBV28; CDR3 protein: CASSFKRGNTEAFF
D gene: .; V gene: TRBV27; CDR3 protein: CASSLGSEAFF
D gene: .; V gene: TRBV27; CDR3 protein: CASSYGVESYGYTF
D gene: TRBD1; V gene: TRBV11-1; CDR3 protein: CASSLDRDGAFF
D gene: .; V gene: TRBV4-1; CDR3 protein: CASSQELGSNQPQHF
D gene: TRBD2; V gene: TRBV6-4; CDR3 protein: CASSDGTSGGDTQYF
D gene: .; V gene: TRBV7-9; CDR3 protein: CASSLGEGGDEKLFF
D gene: TRBD1; V gene: TRBV9; CDR3 protein: CASSAGTGSYNEQFF
D gene: .; V gene: TRBV27; CDR3 protein: CASSHLSRLTNEKLFF
D gene: TRBD2; V gene: TRBV7-6; CDR3 protein: CASSLAVTGGAGNEQFF
D gene: TRBD2; V gene: TRBV28; CDR3 protein: CASSPNQGSGGGYEQYF
D gene: .; V gene: TRBV5-4; CDR3 protein: CAYRPGRTDTQYF
D gene: TRBD1; V gene: TRBV6-5; CDR3 protein: CASSVPGQVYEQYF
D gene: .; V gene: TRBV28; CDR3 protein: CASSLGLSGANVLTF
D gene: .; V gene: TRBV14; CDR3 protein: CASSQGGKLFF
D gene: .; V gene: TRBV5-4; CDR3 protein: CASSLAGVNYEQYF
D gene: TRBD1; V gene: TRBV19; CDR3 protein: CASSGDSYGYTF
D gene: TRBD1; V gene: TRBV7-3; CDR3 protein: CASRRKFRGTDFNEKLFF
D gene: TRBD1; V gene: TRBV10-3; CDR3 protein: CAISESPGQGADTQYF
D gene: TRBD2; V gene: TRBV11-3; CDR3 protein: CASSLAGGPVDEQFF